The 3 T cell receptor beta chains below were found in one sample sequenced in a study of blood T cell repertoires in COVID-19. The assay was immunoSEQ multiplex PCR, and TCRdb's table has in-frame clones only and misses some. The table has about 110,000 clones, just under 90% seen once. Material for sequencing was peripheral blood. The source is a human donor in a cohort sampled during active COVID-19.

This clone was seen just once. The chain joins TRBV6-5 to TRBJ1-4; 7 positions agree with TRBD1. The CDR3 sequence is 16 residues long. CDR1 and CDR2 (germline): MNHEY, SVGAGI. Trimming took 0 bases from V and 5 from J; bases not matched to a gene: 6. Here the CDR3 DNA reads TGTGCCAGCAGTTACTCGCCCGGGACAGCAAATGAAAAACTGTTTTTT. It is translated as CASSYSPGTANEKLFF.

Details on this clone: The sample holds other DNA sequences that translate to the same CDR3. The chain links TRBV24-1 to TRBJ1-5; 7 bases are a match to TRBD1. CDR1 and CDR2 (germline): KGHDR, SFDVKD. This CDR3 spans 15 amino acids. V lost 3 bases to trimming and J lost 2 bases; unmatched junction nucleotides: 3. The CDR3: CATSDPRGGNQPQHF. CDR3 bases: TGTGCCACCAGTGATCCCAGGGGGGGCAATCAGCCCCAGCATTTT.

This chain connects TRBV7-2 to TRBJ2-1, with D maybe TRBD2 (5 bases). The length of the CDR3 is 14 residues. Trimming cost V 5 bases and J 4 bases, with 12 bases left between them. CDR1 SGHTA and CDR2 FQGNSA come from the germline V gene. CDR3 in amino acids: CASSLPGGYNEQFF. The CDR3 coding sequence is TGTGCCAGCAGCCTTCCAGGCGGGTACAATGAGCAGTTCTTC.